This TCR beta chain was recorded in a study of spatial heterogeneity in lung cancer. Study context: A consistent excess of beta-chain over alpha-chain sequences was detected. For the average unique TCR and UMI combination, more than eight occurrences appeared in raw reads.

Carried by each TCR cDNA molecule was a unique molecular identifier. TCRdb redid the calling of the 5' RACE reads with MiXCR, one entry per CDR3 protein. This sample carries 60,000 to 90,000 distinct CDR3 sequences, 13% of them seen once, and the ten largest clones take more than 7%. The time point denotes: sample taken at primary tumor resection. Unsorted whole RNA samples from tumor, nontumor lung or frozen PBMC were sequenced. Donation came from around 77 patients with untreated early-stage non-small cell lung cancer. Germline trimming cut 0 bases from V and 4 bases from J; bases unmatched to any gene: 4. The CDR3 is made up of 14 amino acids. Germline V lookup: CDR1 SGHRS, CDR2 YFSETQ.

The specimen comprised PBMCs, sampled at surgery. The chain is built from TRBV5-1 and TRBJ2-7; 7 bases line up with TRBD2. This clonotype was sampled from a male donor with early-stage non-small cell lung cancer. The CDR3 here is CASSLGAGIYEQYF. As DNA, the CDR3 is TGCGCCAGCAGCTTGGGAGCGGGGATATACGAGCAGTACTTC.